This T cell receptor beta chain was observed in a study of blood T cells in healthy people across ages. CDR3 size: 18 residues. CDR1 is SGHTA and CDR2 is FQGNSA in the germline V gene. V trimming: 2 bases; J trimming: 7 bases; junction bases outside the gene matches: 12. PCR was performed a second time for roughly 7 to 12 cycles using a sample-barcoded 5' primer and a J-beta primer mix. MiXCR, applied by TCRdb to the 5' RACE reads, yields one record per CDR3 protein. The top ten clones hold 17% of a sample with 850,000 or so distinct CDR3 sequences, 29% of them seen once. The clonotype was recovered from a woman of 80 years or more in good health. Sequenced input: blood. The genes are TRBV7-2 and TRBJ2-2; 11 positions agree with TRBD1. CDR3 bases: TGTGCCAGCAGCTTACTCCCTGGGACAGGGGGGTTAAACGGGGAGCTGTTTTTT. Protein product: CASSLLPGTGGLNGELFF.